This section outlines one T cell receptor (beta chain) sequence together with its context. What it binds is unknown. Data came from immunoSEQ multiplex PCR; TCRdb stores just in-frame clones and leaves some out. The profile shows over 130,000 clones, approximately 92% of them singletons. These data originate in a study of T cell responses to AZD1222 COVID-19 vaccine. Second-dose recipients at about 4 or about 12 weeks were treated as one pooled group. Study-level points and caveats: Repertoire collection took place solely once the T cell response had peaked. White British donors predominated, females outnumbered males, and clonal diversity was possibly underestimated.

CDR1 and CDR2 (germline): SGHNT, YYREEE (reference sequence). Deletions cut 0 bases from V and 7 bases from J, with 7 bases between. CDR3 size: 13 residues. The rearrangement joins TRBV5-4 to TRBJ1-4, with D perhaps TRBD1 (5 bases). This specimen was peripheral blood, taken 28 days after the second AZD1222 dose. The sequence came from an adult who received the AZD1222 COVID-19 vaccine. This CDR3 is CASSLDRREKLFF. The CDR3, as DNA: TGTGCCAGCAGCTTGGACAGGCGTGAAAAACTGTTTTTT.